The 18 T cell receptor beta chains below were found in one sample sequenced in a study of T cells in women clearing cervical HPV infection. Clones were read by immunoSEQ multiplex PCR, and TCRdb kept only the in-frame ones, dropping some. This table holds some 39,000 clones. The sequenced sample consisted of blood buffy coat. The source is a woman between 18 and 70 years old with a cervical HPV16 infection that either progressed to CIN3+ or cleared (not recorded which).

In regard to this clone: The CDR3 goes on 3 residues after the read ends, and that part is filled in from the germline J gene. This chain links TRBV6-2 or TRBV6-3 with TRBJ2-5; 9 nucleotides line up with TRBD1. There are 17 residues in the CDR3. V was clipped by 5 bases and J by 1 base; unmatched bases: 11. CDR1 is MNHEY and CDR2 is SVGEGT in the germline V gene. The CDR3 is CASSRTGGETPQETQYF. The CDR3 DNA, read in part, is TGTGCCAGCAGTCGAACAGGGGGCGAGACCCCCCAAGAGACC.

As concerns this clone: Sequencing ends 3 residues short of the CDR3 end; the germline J gene provides the rest. The genes are TRBV11-2 and TRBJ2-7; D is perhaps TRBD2 (6 bases). From germline, CDR1 is SGHAT and CDR2 FQNNGV. The CDR3 is made up of 13 amino acids. Trimming stripped 1 base from V and 2 bases from J, with 6 bases between. The CDR3 is CASSLGGTYEQYF. The sequenced CDR3 bases are TGTGCCAGCAGCTTAGGCGGGACCTACGAG.

Notes on this clone: The read halts 3 residues ahead of the CDR3 end, with the missing end drawn from the germline J gene. The chain combines TRBV7-2 with TRBJ1-1; TRBD1 aligns across 10 bases. The CDR3 covers 16 residues. Looked up from germline, CDR1 is SGHTA and CDR2 is FQGNSA. The J segment lost 6 bases and the V segment lost 0 bases, leaving 7 bases of the junction unmatched. The covered CDR3 bases are TGTGCCAGCAGCTTAGCTAGACAGGGGGCGCGCGCTGAA. Translated, it gives CASSLARQGARAE. The CDR3 reads in full as CASSLARQGARAEAFF. The full variable domain, in which reference TRBV7-2 and TRBJ1-1 provide the parts outside the CDR3, is GAGVSQSPSNKVTEKGKDVELRCDPISGHTALYWYRQSLGQGLEFLIYFQGNSAPDKSGLPSDRFSAERTGGSVSTLTIQRTQQEDSAVYLCASSLARQGARAEAFFGQGTRLTVV.

On this clone: The read ends 3 residues shy of where the CDR3 ends; the end is completed using the germline J gene. This sequence joins TRBV13 and TRBJ2-1, with 7 positions matching TRBD2. J lost 7 bases, V lost 2 bases, and 5 bases had no gene match. CDR1 is PRHDT and CDR2 is FYEKMQ in the germline V gene (reference sequence). The CDR3 length is 14 residues. CDR3 amino acids: CASSLYGEGNEQFF. The sequenced CDR3 bases are TGTGCCAGCAGCTTATATGGGGAGGGGAATGAG. Full variable domain (rest looked up from reference TRBV13 and TRBJ2-1): AAGVIQSPRHLIKEKRETATLKCYPIPRHDTVYWYQQGPGQDPQFLISFYEKMQSDKGSIPDRFSAQQFSDYHSELNMSSLELGDSALYFCASSLYGEGNEQFFGPGTRLTVL.

As for this clone: The CDR3 goes on 3 residues after the read ends, and that part is filled in from the germline J gene. The rearrangement joins TRBV5-1 to TRBJ1-1, with 7 bases that match TRBD1. CDR3 length equals 14 residues. Trimming took 1 base from V and 7 from J; bases not matched to a gene: 7. The germline V gene encodes CDR1 SGHRS and CDR2 YFSETQ. The sequenced CDR3 bases are TGCGCCAGCAGCTTGAGACAGGGTTTCAGTGAA. This encodes CASSLRQGFSE. From start to end, the CDR3 is CASSLRQGFSEAFF.

Comment on this clone: The CDR3 end is not reached by the read, which stops 3 residues before it; the germline J gene fills it in. The genes are TRBV11-3 and TRBJ2-7, with no clear D. Germline V CDR1 and CDR2: SGHNT, YENEEA. V lost 3 bases to trimming and J lost 3 bases, with 9 bases between them. CDR3 length: 13 residues. CDR3: CASSFSEGYEQYF. The part of the CDR3 DNA that was read is TGTGCCAGCAGCTTCTCCGAAGGCTACGAG.

As concerns this clone: The read falls 3 residues short of the CDR3 end, and the missing part is taken from the germline J gene. The chain links TRBV5-1 to TRBJ2-2; 11 bases line up with TRBD2. Germline V gene data show CDR1 as SGHRS and CDR2 as YFSETQ. The CDR3 length is 17 residues. J gave up 3 bases and V 4 bases, and 8 bases lay outside the gene matches. Incomplete CDR3 DNA: TGCGCCAGCAGCCGTGGGCAGACTAGCGGGGACACCGGGGAG. Protein sequence: CASSRGQTSGDTGE. The full CDR3 protein is CASSRGQTSGDTGELFF.

Remarks on this clone: The read ends 3 residues before the CDR3 terminus; that terminus is restored from the germline J gene. The chain links TRBV5-1 to TRBJ1-3; possible D gene TRBD1, 5 bases. The CDR3 runs 17 residues. Trimming cost V 3 bases and J 0 bases, with 16 bases left between them. Germline loops: CDR1 SGHRS, CDR2 YFSETQ. The CDR3 protein is CASSSSATTASGNTIYF. The covered CDR3 bases are TGCGCCAGCAGCTCGTCAGCGACGACAGCCTCTGGAAACACC. Using reference TRBV5-1 and TRBJ1-3 for the parts outside the CDR3, the full variable domain is KAGVTQTPRYLIKTRGQQVTLSCSPISGHRSVSWYQQTPGQGLQFLFEYFSETQRNKGNFPGRFSGRQFSNSRSEMNVSTLELGDSALYLCASSSSATTASGNTIYFGEGSWLTVV.

About this clone itself: The sequence runs out 3 residues before the end of the CDR3; the remainder is reconstructed from the germline J gene. The V and J genes are TRBV7-3 and TRBJ2-6; D may be TRBD2 (6 bases). CDR3 length equals 15 residues. The germline CDR1 and CDR2 sequences are SGHTA and FQGTGA. Trimming removed 4 bases at V and 3 bases at J, with 10 bases between. CDR3 region: CASSYQGGGANVLTF. The DNA read from the CDR3 is TGTGCCAGCAGCTACCAGGGAGGTGGGGCCAACGTC. Based on the CDR3 plus reference TRBV7-3 and TRBJ2-6, the full variable domain is GAGVSQTPSNKVTEKGKYVELRCDPISGHTALYWYRQSLGQGPEFLIYFQGTGAADDSGLPNDRFFAVRPEGSVSTLKIQRTERGDSAVYLCASSYQGGGANVLTFGAGSRLTVL.

With respect to this clone: The read terminates 3 residues before the CDR3 end, so the remaining end is supplied by the germline J gene. V usage is TRBV7-2 and J usage is TRBJ2-3; possibly TRBD2 for D (6 bases). The CDR3 spans 14 residues. Germline loops: CDR1 SGHTA, CDR2 FQGNSA. V gave up 4 bases and J gave up 3 bases, with 11 bases separating them. CDR3 bases read: TGTGCCAGCAGCTCGGGAGAGGGGACAGATACG. The encoded protein is CASSSGEGTDT. The CDR3 in full is CASSSGEGTDTQYF.

Worth noting for this clone: The read is 3 residues too short to cover the CDR3 end, so that end is filled in from the germline J gene. The chain links TRBV5-1 to TRBJ2-5; 9 bases are a match to TRBD2. Germline loops: CDR1 SGHRS, CDR2 YFSETQ. This CDR3 has 15 residues. Unmatched junction bases numbered 4, after V lost 3 bases and J lost 1 base. The CDR3 loop is CASSYLAGTQETQYF. The covered CDR3 bases are TGCGCCAGCAGCTACCTAGCGGGGACCCAAGAGACC. Together with reference TRBV5-1 and TRBJ2-5, the CDR3 gives the full variable domain: KAGVTQTPRYLIKTRGQQVTLSCSPISGHRSVSWYQQTPGQGLQFLFEYFSETQRNKGNFPGRFSGRQFSNSRSEMNVSTLELGDSALYLCASSYLAGTQETQYFGPGTRLLVL.

Comments on this clone: With the read ending 3 residues before the CDR3 end, the germline J gene is used to fill in that end. The chain has TRBV6-4 and TRBJ2-1; 8 nucleotides agree with TRBD1. V lost 2 bases, J lost 7 bases, and 4 bases stayed unmatched. The CDR3 length is 14 residues. Germline V gene sequence: CDR1 MRHNA, CDR2 SNTAGT. Partial CDR3 DNA: TGTGCCAGCAGTGACGGACAGGGCAGAAATGAG. Protein: CASSDGQGRNE. The entire CDR3 reads CASSDGQGRNEQFF.

Of note for this clone: The read ends 3 residues early relative to the CDR3; the germline J gene fills the gap. The chain carries TRBV6-2 or TRBV6-3 and TRBJ2-5; 7 bases match TRBD1. The CDR3 extends over 13 amino acids. The junction had 5 bases not matched to a gene; V was cut back by 5 bases and J by 5 bases. CDR1 MNHEY and CDR2 SVGEGT come from the germline V gene. CDR3 sequence: CASSTTGLETQYF. The CDR3 bases that were read are TGTGCCAGCAGTACGACAGGGTTGGAGACC.

As regards this clone: The observed sequence ends 3 residues before the CDR3 terminus, with the missing tail filled in from the germline J gene. This chain links TRBV29-1 with TRBJ1-2; TRBD1 aligns across 7 bases. The trim removed 5 bases at V and 7 bases at J, leaving 4 bases unmatched. The CDR3 runs to 11 residues. Germline loops: CDR1 SQVTM, CDR2 ANQGSEA. The CDR3 loop is CSVYRGTGYTF. The CDR3 bases that were read are TGCAGCGTTTACAGGGGAACTGGC.

A word on this clone: The read terminates 3 residues ahead of where the CDR3 ends, so the germline J gene completes it. The chain joins TRBV20-1 to TRBJ1-5; D call uncertain. The CDR3 runs to 13 residues. Trimming shortened V by 3 bases and J by 2 bases, and 8 bases separated the two germline ends. Germline CDR1 is DFQATT and CDR2 is SNEGSKA (reference sequence). Partial CDR3 DNA: TGCAGTGCTAGTAACAGTCGCAATCAGCCC. Its translation: CSASNSRNQP. The full CDR3 protein reads CSASNSRNQPQHF.

This chain's CDR3 is CASSLSGAETQYF. Partial CDR3 DNA: TGTGCCAGCAGTTTATCGGGGGCTGAGACC. V and J are TRBV27 and TRBJ2-5; possibly TRBD1 for D (6 bases). Sequencing ends 3 residues short of the CDR3 end; the germline J gene provides the rest. The CDR3 runs 13 residues. Germline CDR1 MNHEY, CDR2 SMNVEV (reference sequence). The V and J ends lost 0 bases and 5 bases respectively, with 7 bases between them.

A note on this clone: The read finishes 3 residues shy of the CDR3 end, and the germline J gene is used to complete it. The chain couples TRBV2 to TRBJ1-5, with D perhaps matching TRBD1 (6 bases). Germline V gene data show CDR1 as SNHLY and CDR2 as FYNNEI. The CDR3 sequence is 16 residues long. Trimming stripped 3 bases from V and 0 bases from J, with 12 bases between. CDR3 region: CASSEQGLGSNQPQHF. The sequenced part of the CDR3 DNA is TGTGCCAGCAGTGAGCAGGGGCTGGGTAGCAATCAGCCC.

About this clone: The read finishes 3 residues shy of the CDR3 end, and the germline J gene is used to complete it. The chain couples TRBV5-3 to TRBJ1-5; D is unresolved. TRBV5-3 is an ORF for which the function is uncertain. Trimming cost V 1 base and J 0 bases, with 8 bases left between them. The CDR3 has 15 amino acids. CDR3 in amino acids: CARSLTAYSNQPQHF. The sequenced CDR3 bases are TGTGCCAGAAGCTTGACAGCTTATAGCAATCAGCCC.